This T cell receptor (beta chain) was profiled in a study of tumor and adjacent non-tumor tissue in lung cancer. Three rounds of nested PCR, following a modified ARM-PCR protocol, produced the TCRbeta library. TCRdb redid the calling of the multiplex PCR reads with MiXCR, one entry per CDR3 protein. The sample has approximately 76,000 distinct CDR3 sequences, approximately 68% seen once. With respect to this clonotype: Its target is not known. Because the CDR3's place on the DNA is in doubt, the DNA is left out and the CDR3 is given as listed by TCRdb.

The germline CDR1 and CDR2 sequences are SQVTM and ANQGSEA. The CDR3 length is 13 residues, termini included. Study-wide findings and caveats: In normal lung, the top 100 clones were significantly more dominant than in tumor. Compared with tumor, normal lung showed significantly lower TCR diversity.

The template was RNA from unsorted bulk tissue. The source is a woman in her 70s with non-small cell lung cancer. This chain uses TRBV29-1 with TRBJ1-5. Sequenced material: lung tumor tissue. CDR3 amino acids: CSVGVGSNRPLHF.